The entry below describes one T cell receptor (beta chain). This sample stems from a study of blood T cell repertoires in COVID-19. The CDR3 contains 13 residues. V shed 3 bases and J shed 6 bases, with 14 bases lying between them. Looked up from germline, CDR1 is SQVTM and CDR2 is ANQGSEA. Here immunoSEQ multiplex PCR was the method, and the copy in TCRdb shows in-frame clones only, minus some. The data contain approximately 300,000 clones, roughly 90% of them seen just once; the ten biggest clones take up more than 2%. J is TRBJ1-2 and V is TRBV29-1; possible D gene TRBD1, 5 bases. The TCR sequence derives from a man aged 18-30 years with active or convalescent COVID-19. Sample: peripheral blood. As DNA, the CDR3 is TGCAGCGTTGACAGGGAGGGGATCAATGGCTACACCTTC. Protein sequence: CSVDREGINGYTF. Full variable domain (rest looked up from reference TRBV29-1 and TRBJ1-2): SAVISQKPSRDICQRGTSLTIQCQVDSQVTMMFWYRQQPGQSLTLIATANQGSEATYESGFVIDKFPISRPNLTFSTLTVSNMSPEDSSIYLCSVDREGINGYTFGSGTRLTVV.